These T cell receptor beta chains were read from a single sample in a study of T cells in localized non-small cell lung cancer. Clones were sequenced by immunoSEQ multiplex PCR, and TCRdb holds only the in-frame ones, with some missing. The repertoire consists of tens of thousands of clones, with roughly nine tenths occurring once and the leading ten covering just under 2%. The sequencing here drew on peripheral blood, taken before any cancer treatment. The receptor set was obtained from a woman aged 35 to 70 with stage I lung adenocarcinoma. The CDR3 runs from the conserved cysteine through the conserved F or W. Fields, in order: CDR3 length, V gene, clone size, J gene, D gene, CDR3 DNA, CDR3 protein. A D gene is named only where the DNA matches it firmly. Some rows have no size entry. The others give once, few or many, or a class for an expanded clone.

>14|TRBV19|once|TRBJ2-6|-
TGTGCCAGTATTTCCACGGCTGGGGCCAACGTCCTGACTTTC
CASISTAGANVLTF
>14|TRBV19|-|TRBJ1-1|TRBD1
TGTGCCAGTAGTAGACAGGGGTTGAACACTGAAGCTTTCTTT
CASSRQGLNTEAFF
>13|TRBV27|-|TRBJ1-1|-
TGTGCCAGCACGGGGGGCATGAACACTGAAGCTTTCTTT
CASTGGMNTEAFF
>15|TRBV9|few|TRBJ1-5|-
TGTGCCAGCAGCTTCCCGGGAGGCTCCAATCAGCCCCAGCATTTT
CASSFPGGSNQPQHF
>16|TRBV27|-|TRBJ1-6|-
TGTGCCAGCAGTTTAGCGGGCGCATCCAATAATTCACCCCTCCACTTT
CASSLAGASNNSPLHF
>15|TRBV28|-|TRBJ1-5|TRBD1
TGTGCCAGCAGTTCGGGGACAGGGGGGGATCAGCCCCAGCATTTT
CASSSGTGGDQPQHF
>17|TRBV28|-|TRBJ2-7|TRBD2
TGTGCCAGCAGTTTAAGGCTAGCGGGAGGAAAGATCTACGAGCAGTACTTC
CASSLRLAGGKIYEQYF
>15|TRBV15|-|TRBJ1-2|-
TGTGCCACCAGCAGAGAGCTCAGGGGCGGCTATGGCTACACCTTC
CATSRELRGGYGYTF
>13|TRBV28|-|TRBJ2-1|-
TGTGCCAGCAGCCGTCCCCCATACAATGAGCAGTTCTTC
CASSRPPYNEQFF
>13|TRBV6-5|-|TRBJ1-1|-
TGTGCCAGCAGTTACGGGGAATCCACTGAAGCTTTCTTT
CASSYGESTEAFF
>14|TRBV9|once|TRBJ1-1|TRBD1
TGTGCCAGCAGCCCACTAGGGGGCCACACTGAAGCTTTCTTT
CASSPLGGHTEAFF
>12|TRBV2|-|TRBJ2-3|TRBD2
TGTGCCAGCATCAGGGAGGGAGATACGCAGTATTTT
CASIREGDTQYF
>18|TRBV5-4|-|TRBJ1-1|TRBD1
TGTGCCAGCAGCCCCGGGGGGGCAGGGGGCCGGGGGAACACTGAAGCTTTCTTT
CASSPGGAGGRGNTEAFF
>12|TRBV6-4|-|TRBJ2-5|-
TGTGCCAGCAGCTTAATGGGGGAGACCCAGTACTTC
CASSLMGETQYF
>15|TRBV7-2|-|TRBJ1-5|TRBD1
TGTGCCAGCAGCTTACGGCAGGGGGCACGACAGCCCCAGCATTTT
CASSLRQGARQPQHF
>16|TRBV5-6|-|TRBJ2-2|-
TGTGCCAGCAGCCAACCCCGCGGCCAGCCCACCGGGGAGCTGTTTTTT
CASSQPRGQPTGELFF